Reported below is one T cell receptor (beta chain). The source of the sample is a study of CXCR3-negative and CXCR3-positive naive CD8 T cells. The CDR3 contains 17 residues. Germline assignment: CDR1 MGHRA and CDR2 YSYEKL. Libraries were UMI-labeled 5' RACE TRB cDNA. Reanalyzing the 5' RACE reads, TCRdb keeps one entry per CDR3 protein, without DNA. The repertoire table contains 100,000 to 150,000 distinct CDR3 sequences. The genes are TRBV4-1 and TRBJ2-1; TCRdb calls TRBD1, which cannot be checked without DNA. The source material was naive CXCR3- CD8+ T cells from blood. Subset meaning: CD45RO-CCR7+CD27+CD95- naive CD8+ T cells lacking CXCR3 (TNR3-). The clonotype originates from a human donor in good health. Some clones in this sample may be carry-over from other donors' samples. The CDR3 spells CASSHHLRDRGYNEQFF.